Sequencing of this T cell receptor beta chain was carried out in a study of Graves' ophthalmopathy and Graves' hyperthyroidism. This clonotype came up many times. Trimming removed 6 bases at V and 7 bases at J, with 16 bases between. This CDR3 has 15 amino acids. Moderate-to-severe activity, CAS at least 3, NOSPECS at least 4 and duration under 3 months characterized donors with ophthalmopathy. Amplification of TCR beta CDR3 regions used RNA transcripts. First-round RT-PCR employed HTBI primers, with a second-round multiplex PCR after it. TCRdb fed the multiplex PCR reads into MiXCR, producing one record per CDR3 protein. Of approximately 160,000 distinct CDR3 sequences in the sample, around 40% are singletons; the top ten hold roughly 8.9%.

The chain has TRBV12-3 or TRBV12-4 and TRBJ1-6; no clear D. The sequence was obtained from a man between 25 and 39 years old with Graves' ophthalmopathy. Material for sequencing was peripheral blood. CDR3 sequence (DNA): TGTGCCAGCAGCCCGTTTTTAGGGCGGAATTCACCCCTCCACTTT. Protein product: CASSPFLGRNSPLHF.